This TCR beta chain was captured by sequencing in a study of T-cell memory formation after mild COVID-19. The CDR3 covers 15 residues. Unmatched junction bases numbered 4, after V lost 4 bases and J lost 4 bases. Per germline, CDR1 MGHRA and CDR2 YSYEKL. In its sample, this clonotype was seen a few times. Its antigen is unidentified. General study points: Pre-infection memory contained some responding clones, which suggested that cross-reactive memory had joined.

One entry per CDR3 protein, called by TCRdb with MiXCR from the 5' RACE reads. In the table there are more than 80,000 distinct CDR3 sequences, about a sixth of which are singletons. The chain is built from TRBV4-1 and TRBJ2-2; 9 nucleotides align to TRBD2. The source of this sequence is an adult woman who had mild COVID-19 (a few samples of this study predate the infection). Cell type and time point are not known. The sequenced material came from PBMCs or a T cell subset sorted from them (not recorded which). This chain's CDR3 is CASSRSGGTTGELFF. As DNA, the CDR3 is TGCGCCAGCAGCCGTAGCGGGGGAACCACCGGGGAGCTGTTTTTT.